This paragraph reports one T cell receptor (beta chain). The CDR3 contains 14 residues. Germline V CDR1 and CDR2: SNHLY, FYNNEI. Trimming cost V 5 bases and J 3 bases; bases outside gene matches: 5. The data stem from a study of blood T cell repertoires in COVID-19. Whole-study context: There were acute and convalescent COVID-19 samples, and they came from the United States, Italy and Spain.

Original handling: Quantification of nucleated cells was approximated via reference gene primer amplification. Only in-frame clones appear in the TCRdb table, and some are missing; sequencing was by immunoSEQ multiplex PCR. D and trimming were read from the DNA, whereas the V and J calls and clone size are those reported in that table. Among about 110,000 clones listed, over 75% were seen once. The sequenced material came from peripheral blood. The rearrangement uses TRBV2 and TRBJ2-3, with 7 bases matching TRBD1. The clonotype comes from a human donor in a cohort sampled during active COVID-19. For the CDR3, the DNA is TGTGCCAGCAGTCCGACAGGGAAGACAGATACGCAGTATTTT. This codes for CASSPTGKTDTQYF.